The clone carrying this T cell receptor (beta chain) was counted between two and nine times. In the study's own analysis: From reference gene primer amplification, estimates of nucleated cell counts were derived. Clones were read by immunoSEQ multiplex PCR, and TCRdb kept only the in-frame ones, dropping some. Clonal size and the V and J genes are those of that table, whereas D and trimming came from the DNA. The table shows tens of thousands of clones, with around four fifths occurring only once. The CDR3 runs to 12 residues. V dropped 6 bases and J dropped 13; count of bases not matched to a gene: 9. These data belong to a study of blood T cell repertoires in COVID-19. Study summary: The United States, Italy and Spain were the sources of the acute and convalescent COVID-19 samples. T cells, B-cell-depleted T cells, or PBMCs supplied cDNA or gDNA.

The material sequenced was peripheral blood. V usage is TRBV12-3 or TRBV12-4 and J usage is TRBJ1-2; 9 bases are shared with TRBD1. This TCR derives from a man aged 65-85 years with acute or convalescent COVID-19. The CDR3 region has the DNA TGTGCCAGCAGCCCGGACAGGGGAAAGGGCACCTTC. Encoded protein: CASSPDRGKGTF.